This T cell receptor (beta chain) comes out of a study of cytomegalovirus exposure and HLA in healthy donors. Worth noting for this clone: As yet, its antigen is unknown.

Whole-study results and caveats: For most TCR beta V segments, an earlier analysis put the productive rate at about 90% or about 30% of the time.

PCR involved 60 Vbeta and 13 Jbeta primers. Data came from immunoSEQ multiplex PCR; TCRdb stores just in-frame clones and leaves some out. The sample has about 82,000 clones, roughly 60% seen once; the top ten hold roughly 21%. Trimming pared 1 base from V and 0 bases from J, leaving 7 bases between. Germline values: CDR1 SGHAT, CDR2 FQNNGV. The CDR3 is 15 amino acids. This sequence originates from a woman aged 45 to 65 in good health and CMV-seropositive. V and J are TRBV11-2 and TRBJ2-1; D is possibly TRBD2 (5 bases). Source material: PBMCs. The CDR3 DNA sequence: TGTGCCAGCAGCTTAGTGGGGAGCTCCTACAATGAGCAGTTCTTC. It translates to CASSLVGSSYNEQFF.